Below, one T cell receptor (beta chain) is given with its context. Terminally differentiated effector memory CD45RA+ cells were excluded by CCR7 positive selection of CD45RO-negative cells. The sample comes from a study of shared clonotypes between healthy human individuals. The authors distributed each subset's genomic DNA evenly over several immunoSEQ plates. This table comes from immunoSEQ multiplex PCR, and its TCRdb copy is limited to in-frame clones, with some not included. This table holds around 2,100,000 clones, about 95% found once. The sample comprised naive CD8+ T cells sorted from blood. The clonotype was recovered from a man younger than 35 in good health.

The CDR3 DNA is TGTGCCAGCAGCCCAGGGTTTTCAGATACGCAGTATTTT. Amino acid sequence: CASSPGFSDTQYF. The gene calls are TRBV9 and TRBJ2-3, with D possibly TRBD1 on 5 matching bases. The CDR3 length is 13 residues. V was shortened by 4 bases and J by 4 bases, with 10 bases between the two germline ends. Germline V gene data show CDR1 as SGDLS and CDR2 as YYNGEE. Using reference TRBV9 and TRBJ2-3 for the parts outside the CDR3, the full variable domain is DSGVTQTPKHLITATGQRVTLRCSPRSGDLSVYWYQQSLDQGLQFLIQYYNGEERAKGNILERFSAQQFPDLHSELNLSSLELGDSALYFCASSPGFSDTQYFGPGTRLTVL.